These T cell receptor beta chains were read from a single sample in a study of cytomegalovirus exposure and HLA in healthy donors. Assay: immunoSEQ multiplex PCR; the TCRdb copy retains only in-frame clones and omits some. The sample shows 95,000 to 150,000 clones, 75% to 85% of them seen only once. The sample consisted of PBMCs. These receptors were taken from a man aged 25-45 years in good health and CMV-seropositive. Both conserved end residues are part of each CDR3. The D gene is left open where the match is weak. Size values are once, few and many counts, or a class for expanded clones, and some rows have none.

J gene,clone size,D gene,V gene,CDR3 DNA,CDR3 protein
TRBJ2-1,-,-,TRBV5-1,TGCGCCAGCAGCTTGATAGGAGCCGAGCAGTTCTTC,CASSLIGAEQFF
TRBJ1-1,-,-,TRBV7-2,TGTGCCAGCAGCTTAGTGGGGGGGGAGGGCACTGAAGCTTTCTTT,CASSLVGGEGTEAFF
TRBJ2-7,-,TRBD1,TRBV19,TGTGCCAGTAGTCTAGAGACAGGGGTGAACGAGCAGTACTTC,CASSLETGVNEQYF
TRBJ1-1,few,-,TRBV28,TGTGCCAGCAGTTTACCACGGACAAACACTGAAGCTTTCTTT,CASSLPRTNTEAFF
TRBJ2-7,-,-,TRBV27,TGTGCCAGCAGTTTTGGGCAGGGAGGCTACGAGCAGTACTTC,CASSFGQGGYEQYF
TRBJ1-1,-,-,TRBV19,TGTGCCAGTAGTATGGGCAGGCTTGAAGCTTTCTTT,CASSMGRLEAFF
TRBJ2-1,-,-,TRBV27,TGTGCCATCATCATCGCAGGGGAGCAGTTCTTC,CAIIIAGEQFF
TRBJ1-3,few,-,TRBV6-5,TGTGCCAGCAGTTTCCAGGGTTTCTCTGGAAACACCATATATTTT,CASSFQGFSGNTIYF
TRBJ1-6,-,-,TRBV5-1,TGCGCCAGCAGCAGGTGGTCGAGACAGCATTCACCCCTCCACTTT,CASSRWSRQHSPLHF
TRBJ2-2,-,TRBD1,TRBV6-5,TGTGCCAGCAGACGAGACAGGGAAGCCGGGGAGCTGTTTTTT,CASRRDREAGELFF
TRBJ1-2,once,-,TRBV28,TGTGCCAGCAGTTTGGGCAGGGTAGGGTATGGCTACACCTTC,CASSLGRVGYGYTF
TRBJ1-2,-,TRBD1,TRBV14,TGTGCCAGCAGCCCAAACCGGGACAGTATTGGCTATGGCTACACCTTC,CASSPNRDSIGYGYTF